A selection of T cell receptor beta chains follows, all from one sample in a study of lymphopenia after photon versus proton radiotherapy. Produced via immunoSEQ multiplex PCR; TCRdb's table is partial and in-frame only. The table records tens of thousands of clones, 92% of them present only once. This material consisted of peripheral blood, taken from a patient treated with photon-based radiotherapy. These receptors came from a woman aged 40 to 50 with cholangiocarcinoma. Each CDR3 is given with its conserved first and last residue. Each record gives: CDR3 protein, CDR3 DNA, J gene, V gene, clone size, D gene. D genes are given only for firm matches. Clone size is given for some rows only: seen once, a few or many times, or a class if the clone is expanded.

CASSTTGNYGYTF TGTGCCAGCAGTACCACAGGGAACTATGGCTACACCTTC TRBJ1-2 TRBV6-5 NA NA
CASSLTGDQPQHF TGTGCCAGTAGTTTAACAGGGGATCAGCCCCAGCATTTT TRBJ1-5 TRBV19 NA TRBD1
CAWRGRANWDGEAFF TGTGCCTGGAGGGGAAGGGCGAACTGGGACGGTGAAGCTTTCTTT TRBJ1-1 TRBV30 NA NA
CASSQDSHTEAFF TGTGCCAGCAGCCAAGATAGTCACACTGAAGCTTTCTTT TRBJ1-1 TRBV4-2 NA NA
CASSAGRTEAFF TGTGCCAGCAGTGCAGGGAGGACTGAAGCTTTCTTT TRBJ1-1 TRBV11-2 once NA
CASSLGGADTQYF TGCGCCAGCAGCCTGGGCGGGGCAGATACGCAGTATTTT TRBJ2-3 TRBV5-1 NA NA
CASTMWTGSNSNQPQHF TGTGCCAGTACCATGTGGACAGGGTCTAATAGCAATCAGCCCCAGCATTTT TRBJ1-5 TRBV19 once TRBD1
CASSLGRRSEETQYF TGTGCCAGCAGCTTAGGACGGAGGTCAGAAGAGACCCAGTACTTC TRBJ2-5 TRBV7-2 once NA
CAIWQGASGEQFF TGTGCCATCTGGCAGGGAGCCTCCGGTGAGCAGTTCTTC TRBJ2-1 TRBV10-3 NA NA
CAWSVRALANEKLFF TGTGCCTGGAGTGTACGAGCTCTGGCTAATGAAAAACTGTTTTTT TRBJ1-4 TRBV30 NA NA
CASSEGAKPDTQYF TGTGCCAGCAGCGAGGGGGCAAAACCAGATACGCAGTATTTT TRBJ2-3 TRBV9 NA TRBD1
CASSPAQPAHGYTF TGTGCCAGCAGTCCCGCTCAGCCAGCCCATGGCTACACCTTC TRBJ1-2 TRBV28 NA NA
CATSRLVGTGSNQPQHF TGTGCCACCAGCAGATTAGTAGGGACAGGAAGCAATCAGCCCCAGCATTTT TRBJ1-5 TRBV15 NA TRBD1
CASSQSGPLSEQYF TGTGCCAGTAGTCAGTCGGGCCCCCTGAGTGAGCAGTACTTC TRBJ2-7 TRBV19 few NA
CASSLLGRITGELFF TGCGCCAGCAGCTTGCTTGGAAGGATTACCGGGGAGCTGTTTTTT TRBJ2-2 TRBV5-1 NA NA
CASMSEREPQHF TGTGCCAGCATGTCCGAGAGAGAGCCCCAGCATTTT TRBJ1-5 TRBV2 NA NA
CSVEPDRAITDTQYF TGCAGCGTTGAACCCGACAGGGCCATCACAGATACGCAGTATTTT TRBJ2-3 TRBV29-1 NA TRBD1
CASSFRLAGELFF TGTGCCAGCAGTTTTAGATTGGCCGGGGAGCTGTTTTTT TRBJ2-2 TRBV27 NA NA
CSVEDLSSNTEAFF TGCAGCGTTGAAGATTTGTCTTCGAACACTGAAGCTTTCTTT TRBJ1-1 TRBV29-1 NA NA
CASSPGTGMNTEAFF TGTGCCAGCAGCCCCGGGACAGGGATGAACACTGAAGCTTTCTTT TRBJ1-1 TRBV7-9 once TRBD1
CASSPGDEQYF TGTGCCAGCTCACCAGGAGACGAGCAGTACTTC TRBJ2-7 TRBV18 NA NA
CASSGQGSIYEQYF TGTGCCAGCAGTGGACAGGGAAGTATCTACGAGCAGTACTTC TRBJ2-7 TRBV2 NA TRBD1
CASSLSVTGGKNEQFF TGCGCCAGCAGCCTATCGGTGACAGGGGGCAAGAATGAGCAGTTCTTC TRBJ2-1 TRBV5-1 NA TRBD1
CASMLGGGTEAFF TGTGCCAGCATGCTTGGGGGAGGGACTGAAGCTTTCTTT TRBJ1-1 TRBV28 NA NA
CASSARSEDNHNEQFF TGTGCCAGCAGCGCCCGTTCAGAGGACAACCACAATGAGCAGTTCTTC TRBJ2-1 TRBV9 NA NA
CASTLMGQGTYEQYF TGTGCCAGTACCCTCATGGGACAGGGGACCTACGAGCAGTACTTC TRBJ2-7 TRBV6-1 NA TRBD1
CASTGTRGYNEQFF TGTGCCAGCACTGGGACGCGGGGTTACAATGAGCAGTTCTTC TRBJ2-1 TRBV2 NA NA
CASSIGGGLHEQYF TGTGCCAGTAGTATAGGAGGGGGCTTGCACGAGCAGTACTTC TRBJ2-7 TRBV19 NA TRBD1
CAISKTGGPYEQYF TGTGCCATCAGCAAGACAGGGGGCCCCTACGAGCAGTACTTC TRBJ2-7 TRBV10-3 NA TRBD1
CASRLSGISYNEQFF TGTGCCAGCAGACTTAGCGGGATTTCCTACAATGAGCAGTTCTTC TRBJ2-1 TRBV27 NA TRBD2
CASSVRGTRQETQYF TGTGCCAGCAGCGTACGGGGGACTCGACAAGAGACCCAGTACTTC TRBJ2-5 TRBV9 NA NA
CATCRDLNTEAFF TGTGCCACCTGCAGAGACTTGAACACTGAAGCTTTCTTT TRBJ1-1 TRBV10-3 NA NA
CAWSVRGRLREQYF TGTGCCTGGAGTGTTAGGGGTAGATTGCGCGAGCAGTACTTC TRBJ2-7 TRBV30 NA NA
CASSLLQASDEQYF TGTGCCAGCAGCTTGTTACAGGCTAGCGACGAGCAGTACTTC TRBJ2-7 TRBV5-4 NA NA
CASRRTGQGNSPLHF TGTGCCAGCAGGCGGACGGGACAGGGGAATTCACCCCTCCACTTT TRBJ1-6 TRBV25-1 NA TRBD1
CASSLTVGNTGELFF TGTGCCAGCAGCTTAACCGTTGGTAACACCGGGGAGCTGTTTTTT TRBJ2-2 TRBV7-8 NA NA
CASRNTGFGNSPLHF TGCGCCAGCAGAAACACAGGGTTCGGTAATTCACCCCTCCACTTT TRBJ1-6 TRBV5-1 NA NA
CASTNEREVQETQYF TGTGCCAGCACCAATGAGCGGGAGGTCCAAGAGACCCAGTACTTC TRBJ2-5 TRBV7-9 NA TRBD2
CAWSGTRLNTGELFF TGTGCCTGGAGCGGAACGCGACTCAACACCGGGGAGCTGTTTTTT TRBJ2-2 TRBV30 NA NA
CASSFKLELGREQFF TGTGCCAGCAGTTTTAAACTCGAGCTAGGACGTGAGCAGTTCTTC TRBJ2-1 TRBV27 NA NA
CASSRLKGLDTEAFF TGCGCCAGCAGCCGATTGAAGGGGCTGGACACTGAAGCTTTCTTT TRBJ1-1 TRBV5-1 NA NA
CASSQETVNTEAFF TGCGCCAGCAGCCAAGAAACAGTGAACACTGAAGCTTTCTTT TRBJ1-1 TRBV4-1 NA NA
CASSPALGRGRGGYTF TGTGCCAGCAGCCCGGCCCTCGGCAGGGGGCGCGGGGGCTACACCTTC TRBJ1-2 TRBV7-8 once TRBD1
CASSYSTRTYGYTF TGTGCCAGCAGTTACTCGACAAGGACATATGGCTACACCTTC TRBJ1-2 TRBV6-5 NA NA
CASSLITGRRNSPLHF TGTGCCAGCAGCTTAATAACAGGGCGGCGGAATTCACCCCTCCACTTT TRBJ1-6 TRBV7-9 NA NA
CASSRISTGNTIYF TGTGCCAGCTCGAGGATTTCTACTGGAAACACCATATATTTT TRBJ1-3 TRBV28 NA NA
CASSPGTRTETQYF TGTGCCAGCAGCCCAGGGACTAGAACAGAGACCCAGTACTTC TRBJ2-5 TRBV9 NA TRBD2